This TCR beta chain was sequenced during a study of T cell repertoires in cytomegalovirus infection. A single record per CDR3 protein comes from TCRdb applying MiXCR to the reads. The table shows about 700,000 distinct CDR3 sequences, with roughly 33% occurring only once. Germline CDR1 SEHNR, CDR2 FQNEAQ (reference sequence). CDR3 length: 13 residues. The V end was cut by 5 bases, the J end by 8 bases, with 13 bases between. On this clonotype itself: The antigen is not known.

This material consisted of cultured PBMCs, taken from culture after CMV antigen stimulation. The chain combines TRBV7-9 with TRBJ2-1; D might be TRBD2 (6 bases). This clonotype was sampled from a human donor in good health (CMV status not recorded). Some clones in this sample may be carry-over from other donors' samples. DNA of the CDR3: TGTGCCAGCAGCCTGGGGTGGGGGGATGAGCAGTTCTTC. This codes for CASSLGWGDEQFF.